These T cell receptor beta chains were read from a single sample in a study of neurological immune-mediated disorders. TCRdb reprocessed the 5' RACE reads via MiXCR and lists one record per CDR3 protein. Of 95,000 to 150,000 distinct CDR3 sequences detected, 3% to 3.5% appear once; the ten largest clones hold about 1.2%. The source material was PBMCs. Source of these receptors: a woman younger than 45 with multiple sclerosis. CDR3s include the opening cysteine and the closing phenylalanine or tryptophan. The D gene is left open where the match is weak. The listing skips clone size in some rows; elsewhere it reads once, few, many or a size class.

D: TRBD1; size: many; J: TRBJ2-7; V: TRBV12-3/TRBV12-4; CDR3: CASSSTGGRYEQYF; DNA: TGTGCCAGCAGTTCCACAGGGGGACGTTACGAGCAGTACTTC
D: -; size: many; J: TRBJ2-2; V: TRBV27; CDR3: CASSHTTGPKANTGELFF; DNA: TGTGCCAGCAGTCATACCACGGGACCTAAAGCGAACACCGGGGAGCTGTTTTTT
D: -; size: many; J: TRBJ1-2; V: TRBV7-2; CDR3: CASSLRQPYGYTF; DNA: TGTGCCAGCAGCTTAAGACAGCCCTATGGCTACACCTTC
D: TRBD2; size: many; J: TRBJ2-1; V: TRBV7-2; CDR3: CASSLEGLADRNEQFF; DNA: TGTGCCAGCAGCTTAGAAGGGCTAGCGGATCGGAATGAGCAGTTCTTC
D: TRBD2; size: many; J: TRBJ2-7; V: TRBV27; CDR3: CASSYTSGGNYEQYF; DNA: TGTGCCAGCAGCTACACTAGCGGGGGGAACTACGAGCAGTACTTC
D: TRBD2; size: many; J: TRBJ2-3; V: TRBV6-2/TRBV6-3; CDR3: CASSPGTSGSPDTQYF; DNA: TGTGCCAGCAGTCCCGGGACTAGCGGGAGTCCAGATACGCAGTATTTT
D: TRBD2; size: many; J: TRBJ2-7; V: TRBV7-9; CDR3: CASSLVGAGEGHEQYF; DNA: TGTGCCAGCAGCTTAGTTGGAGCGGGAGAGGGCCACGAGCAGTACTTC
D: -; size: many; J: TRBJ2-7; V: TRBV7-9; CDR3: CASRAGLRGEQYF; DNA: TGTGCCAGCAGGGCCGGGCTTAGAGGAGAGCAGTACTTC
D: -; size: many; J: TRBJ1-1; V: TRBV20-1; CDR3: CSAPQGTEAFF; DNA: TGCAGTGCCCCACAGGGCACTGAAGCTTTCTTT
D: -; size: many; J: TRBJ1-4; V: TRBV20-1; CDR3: CSAALVATNEKLFF; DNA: TGCAGTGCTGCCCTCGTTGCAACTAATGAAAAACTGTTTTTT
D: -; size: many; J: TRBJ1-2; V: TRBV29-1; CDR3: CSVFGIDGGYTF; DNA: TGCAGCGTATTCGGGATCGACGGAGGCTACACCTTC
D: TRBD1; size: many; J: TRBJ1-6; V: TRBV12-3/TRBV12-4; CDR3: CASRPGQGFSPLHF; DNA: TGTGCCAGCAGGCCGGGACAGGGCTTCTCACCCCTCCACTTT
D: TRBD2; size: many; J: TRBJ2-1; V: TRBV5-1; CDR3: CASSLPRGGGPPGSYNEQFF; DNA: TGCGCCAGCAGCTTGCCCCGTGGCGGGGGGCCCCCAGGATCCTACAATGAGCAGTTCTTC
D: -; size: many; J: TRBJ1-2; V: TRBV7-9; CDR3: CASSLVLGSDYGYTF; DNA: TGTGCCAGCAGCTTAGTTTTAGGGTCGGACTATGGCTACACCTTC
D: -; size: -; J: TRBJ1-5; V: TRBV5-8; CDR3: CASSGTGNGKTQNF; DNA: TGTGCCAGCAGCGGAACAGGGAACGGGAAGACCCAGAATTTT
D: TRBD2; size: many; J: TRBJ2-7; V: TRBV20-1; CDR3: CSARDPLAGENSYEQYF; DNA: TGCAGTGCTAGAGATCCCCTAGCGGGCGAAAACTCCTACGAGCAGTACTTC
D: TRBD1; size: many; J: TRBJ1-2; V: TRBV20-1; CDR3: CSARPGGAGYTF; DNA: TGCAGTGCTAGACCAGGGGGCGCCGGCTACACCTTC
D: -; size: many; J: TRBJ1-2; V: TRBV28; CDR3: CASSFSDYYGYTF; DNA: TGTGCCAGCAGTTTCTCCGATTACTATGGCTACACCTTC
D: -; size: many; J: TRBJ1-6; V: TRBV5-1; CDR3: CASMRAGGDSPLHF; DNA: TGCGCCAGCATGCGAGCGGGAGGGGATTCACCCCTCCACTTT
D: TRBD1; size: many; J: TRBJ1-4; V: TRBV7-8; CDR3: CASSLTRQGLTNEKLFF; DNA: TGTGCCAGCAGCTTAACCCGACAGGGCCTAACTAATGAAAAACTGTTTTTT
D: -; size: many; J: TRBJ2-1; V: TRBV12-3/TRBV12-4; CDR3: CASSFARGGYNEQFF; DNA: TGTGCCAGCAGTTTTGCCAGGGGAGGGTACAATGAGCAGTTCTTC
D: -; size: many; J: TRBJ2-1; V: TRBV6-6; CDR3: CASSDLPTQGPFF; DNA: TGTGCCAGCAGCGACCTACCGACCCAGGGTCCGTTCTTC
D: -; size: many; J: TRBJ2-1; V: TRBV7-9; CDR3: CASSQPGAPNNEQFF; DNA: TGTGCCAGCAGTCAGCCGGGGGCGCCCAACAATGAGCAGTTCTTC
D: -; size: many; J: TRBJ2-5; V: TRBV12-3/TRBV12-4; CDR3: CASSISRPGKQETQYF; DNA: TGTGCCAGCAGTATCTCCCGCCCAGGAAAACAAGAGACCCAGTACTTC